This note documents a single T cell receptor (beta chain) sequence. Antigen specificity is unknown. The CDR3 runs 15 residues. CDR1 is MDHEN, CDR2 SYDVKM, per germline. V was cut by 5 bases and J by 1 base, with 14 bases left in between. This record belongs to a study of circulating and synovial CD4+ cells in juvenile arthritis. Study-level points and caveats: These blood cells shared more CDR3 sequences with synovium than bulk blood. Diversity here was lower than in bulk blood CD4 cells.

The protocol was immunoSEQ multiplex PCR, while the TCRdb copy is restricted to in-frame clones and leaves out a portion. The table records about 33,000 clones, 90% to 95% of them present only once. Sequenced samples came from active juvenile idiopathic arthritis patients. What was sequenced was CD4+ T cells from blood. The sequence was obtained from a human donor with juvenile idiopathic arthritis. The chain joins TRBV28 to TRBJ1-1; a weak D match, TRBD1 (5 bases). CDR3 nucleotides: TGTGCCAGCAGTGCGCTACCAGGGAAGAACACTGAAGCTTTCTTT. It codes for CASSALPGKNTEAFF.